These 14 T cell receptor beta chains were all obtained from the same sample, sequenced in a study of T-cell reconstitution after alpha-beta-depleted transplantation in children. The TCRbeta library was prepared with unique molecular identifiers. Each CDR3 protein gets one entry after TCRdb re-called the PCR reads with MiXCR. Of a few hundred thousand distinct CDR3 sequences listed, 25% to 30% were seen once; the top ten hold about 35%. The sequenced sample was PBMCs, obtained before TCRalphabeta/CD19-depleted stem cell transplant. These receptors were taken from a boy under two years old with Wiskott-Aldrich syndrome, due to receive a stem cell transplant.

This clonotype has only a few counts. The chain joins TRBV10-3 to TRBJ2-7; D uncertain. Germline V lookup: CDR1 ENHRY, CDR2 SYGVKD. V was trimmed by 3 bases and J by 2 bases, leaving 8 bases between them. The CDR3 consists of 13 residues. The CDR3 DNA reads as TGTGCCATCAGTGAATTAGGGCCCTACGAGCAGTACTTC. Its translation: CAISELGPYEQYF.

CDR3 nucleotides: TGCGCCAGCAGCTTGATGGGACAGACCTCTGGAAACACCATATATTTT. The encoded protein is CASSLMGQTSGNTIYF. The chain joins TRBV5-1 to TRBJ1-3; TRBD1 agrees at 7 bases. The V segment lost 1 base and the J segment 0 bases; nucleotides outside the gene matches: 4. CDR3 size: 16 residues. Germline V gives CDR1 SGHRS, CDR2 YFSETQ.

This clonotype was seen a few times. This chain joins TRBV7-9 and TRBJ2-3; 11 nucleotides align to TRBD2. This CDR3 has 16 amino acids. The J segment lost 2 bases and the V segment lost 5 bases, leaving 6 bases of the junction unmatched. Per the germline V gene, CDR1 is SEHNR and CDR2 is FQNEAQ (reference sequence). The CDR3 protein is CASSHGTSGFTDTQYF. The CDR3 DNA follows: TGTGCCAGCAGCCACGGGACTAGCGGTTTCACAGATACGCAGTATTTT.

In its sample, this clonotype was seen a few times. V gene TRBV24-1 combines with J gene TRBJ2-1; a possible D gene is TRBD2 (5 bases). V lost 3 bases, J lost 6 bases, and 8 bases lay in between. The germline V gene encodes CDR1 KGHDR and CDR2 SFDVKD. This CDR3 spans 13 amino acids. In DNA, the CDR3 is TGTGCCACCAGTGATCAAGCGGTCAATGAGCAGTTCTTC. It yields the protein CATSDQAVNEQFF.

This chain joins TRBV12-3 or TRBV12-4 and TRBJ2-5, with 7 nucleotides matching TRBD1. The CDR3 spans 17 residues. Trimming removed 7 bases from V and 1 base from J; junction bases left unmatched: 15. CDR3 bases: TGTGCCAGCACCTCAGCCGATAGGGGGCTAGCCCAAGAGACCCAGTACTTC. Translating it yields CASTSADRGLAQETQYF.

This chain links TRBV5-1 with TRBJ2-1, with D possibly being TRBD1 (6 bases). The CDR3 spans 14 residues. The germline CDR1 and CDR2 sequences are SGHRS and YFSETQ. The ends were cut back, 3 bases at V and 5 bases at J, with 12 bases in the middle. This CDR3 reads CASSWAGDDNEQFF. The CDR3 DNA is TGCGCCAGCAGCTGGGCAGGGGACGACAATGAGCAGTTCTTC.

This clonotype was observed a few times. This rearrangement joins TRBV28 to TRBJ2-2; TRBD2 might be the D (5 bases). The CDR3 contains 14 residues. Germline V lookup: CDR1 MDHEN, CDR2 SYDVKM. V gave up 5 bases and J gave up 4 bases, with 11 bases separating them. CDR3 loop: CASSKSGSTGELFF. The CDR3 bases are TGTGCCAGCAGTAAAAGCGGTAGCACCGGGGAGCTGTTTTTT.

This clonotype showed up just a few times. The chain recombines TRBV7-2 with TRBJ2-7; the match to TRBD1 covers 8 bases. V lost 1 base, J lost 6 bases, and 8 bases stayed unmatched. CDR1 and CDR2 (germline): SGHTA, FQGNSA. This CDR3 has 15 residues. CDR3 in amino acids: CASSLGTGGWGEQYF. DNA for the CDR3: TGTGCCAGCAGCTTAGGAACAGGGGGGTGGGGCGAGCAGTACTTC.

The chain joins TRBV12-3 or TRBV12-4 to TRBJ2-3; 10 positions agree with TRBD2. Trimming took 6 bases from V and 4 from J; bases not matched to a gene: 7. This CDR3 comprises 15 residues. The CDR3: CASRPLAGVPDTQYF. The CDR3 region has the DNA TGTGCCAGCAGACCCCTAGCGGGAGTCCCAGATACGCAGTATTTT.

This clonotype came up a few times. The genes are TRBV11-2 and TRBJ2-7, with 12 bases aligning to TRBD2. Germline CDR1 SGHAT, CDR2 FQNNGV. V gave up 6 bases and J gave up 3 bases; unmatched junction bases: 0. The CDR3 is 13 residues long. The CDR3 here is CASRLAGGYEQYF. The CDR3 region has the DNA TGTGCCAGCAGACTAGCGGGGGGCTACGAGCAGTACTTC.

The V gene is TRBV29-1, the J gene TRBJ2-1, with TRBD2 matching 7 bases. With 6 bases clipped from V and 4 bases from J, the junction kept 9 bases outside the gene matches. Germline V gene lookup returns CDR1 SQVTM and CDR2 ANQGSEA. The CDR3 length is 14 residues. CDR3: CSVGTSETYNEQFF. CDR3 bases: TGCAGCGTGGGAACTAGCGAGACTTACAATGAGCAGTTCTTC.

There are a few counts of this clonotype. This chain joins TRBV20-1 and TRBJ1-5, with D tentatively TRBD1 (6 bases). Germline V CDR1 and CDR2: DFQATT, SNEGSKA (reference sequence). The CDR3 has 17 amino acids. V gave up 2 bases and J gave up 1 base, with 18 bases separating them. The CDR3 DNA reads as TGCAGTGCTAGAAATCGGCGAAAGGGGGGAAGCAATCAGCCCCAGCATTTT. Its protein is CSARNRRKGGSNQPQHF.

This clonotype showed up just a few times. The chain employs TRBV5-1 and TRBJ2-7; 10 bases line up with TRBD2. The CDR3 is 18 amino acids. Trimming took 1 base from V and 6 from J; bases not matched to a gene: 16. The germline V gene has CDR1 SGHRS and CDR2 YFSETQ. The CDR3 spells CASSLRILSGRAPGEQYF. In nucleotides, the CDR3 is TGCGCCAGCAGCTTGAGGATTCTCAGCGGGAGGGCCCCGGGCGAGCAGTACTTC.

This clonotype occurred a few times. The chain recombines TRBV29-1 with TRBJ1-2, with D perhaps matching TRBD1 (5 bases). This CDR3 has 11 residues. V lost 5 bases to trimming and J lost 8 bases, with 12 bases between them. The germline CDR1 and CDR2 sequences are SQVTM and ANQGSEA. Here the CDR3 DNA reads TGCAGCGTTAAAGGGGCATCCGGCTACACCTTC. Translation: CSVKGASGYTF.